The 28 T cell receptor beta chains reported below all come from one sample, sequenced in a study of shared clonotypes between healthy human individuals. Sequenced by immunoSEQ multiplex PCR; TCRdb stores in-frame clones only, minus some. The table shows roughly 2,300,000 clones, with 80% to 95% occurring only once. Material: naive CD4+ T cells from PBMCs. Documented subset: CD45RA+ positively selected. All receptors come from a man aged 18 to 30 in good health. Some clones in this sample may be carry-over from other donors' samples.

The rearrangement joins TRBV18 to TRBJ1-1; TRBD1 is a possible D gene (6 bases). This CDR3 contains 15 residues. CDR1 is KGHSH, CDR2 LQKENI, per germline. Trimming removed 2 bases from V and 0 bases from J, with 10 bases in between. CDR3 nucleotide sequence: TGTGCCAGCTCACCAAACAGGGCCTTGAACACTGAAGCTTTCTTT. As protein: CASSPNRALNTEAFF. Filled out from reference TRBV18 and TRBJ1-1, the complete variable domain reads NAGVMQNPRHLVRRRGQEARLRCSPMKGHSHVYWYRQLPEEGLKFMVYLQKENIIDESGMPKERFSAEFPKEGPSILRIQQVVRGDSAAYFCASSPNRALNTEAFFGQGTRLTVV.

The J gene is TRBJ2-7, the V gene TRBV30; 7 nucleotides match TRBD1. From germline, CDR1 is GTSNPN and CDR2 SVGIG (reference sequence). The CDR3 has 15 residues. J was trimmed by 2 bases and V by 2 bases; bases with no gene match: 9. The CDR3 sequence: CAWSPRDSRAYEQYF. CDR3 bases: TGTGCCTGGAGTCCACGGGACAGTCGAGCCTACGAGCAGTACTTC.

This clone was observed a few times. The V call is TRBV28, the J call TRBJ1-5, with no clear D. Trimming stripped 0 bases from V and 6 bases from J, with 6 bases between. The germline gives CDR1 MDHEN, CDR2 SYDVKM. The CDR3 totals 13 residues. The CDR3 protein is CASSLWPSQPQHF. The CDR3 nucleotides are TGTGCCAGCAGTTTATGGCCATCTCAGCCCCAGCATTTT. The full variable domain, rest sourced from reference TRBV28 and TRBJ1-5, is DVKVTQSSRYLVKRTGEKVFLECVQDMDHENMFWYRQDPGLGLRLIYFSYDVKMKEKGDIPEGYSVSREKKERFSLILESASTNQTSMYLCASSLWPSQPQHFGDGTRLSIL.

The chain is built from TRBV28 and TRBJ2-1, with D possibly being TRBD2 (6 bases). The V gene's germline CDR1 is MDHEN and CDR2 SYDVKM. This CDR3 is built from 15 residues. Trimming removed 1 base at V and 1 base at J, with 8 bases between. The CDR3 reads CASSLFGGSYNEQFF. CDR3 nucleotides: TGTGCCAGCAGTTTATTCGGGGGTTCCTACAATGAGCAGTTCTTC.

Notes on this clone: The same CDR3 can be traced to other DNA sequences in this sample. V is TRBV28 and J is TRBJ1-2, with D unresolved. Trimming pared 3 bases from V and 4 bases from J, leaving 6 bases between. Germline V gives CDR1 MDHEN, CDR2 SYDVKM. The CDR3 loop spans 12 amino acids. The CDR3 spells CASSLSGYGYTF. The CDR3 nucleotides read TGTGCCAGCAGTTTGTCAGGCTATGGCTACACCTTC.

This rearrangement joins TRBV7-9 to TRBJ1-2; 7 nucleotides agree with TRBD1. Germline V gene sequence: CDR1 SEHNR, CDR2 FQNEAQ (reference sequence). The CDR3 sequence is 14 residues long. Trimming removed 6 bases from V and 0 bases from J; junction bases left unmatched: 4. The CDR3 DNA follows: TGTGCCAGCAGGAGGGACAGCACTAACTATGGCTACACCTTC. Protein sequence: CASRRDSTNYGYTF. Full variable domain (outside the CDR3, taken from reference TRBV7-9 and TRBJ1-2): DTGVSQNPRHKITKRGQNVTFRCDPISEHNRLYWYRQTLGQGPEFLTYFQNEAQLEKSRLLSDRFSAERPKGSFSTLEIQRTEQGDSAMYLCASRRDSTNYGYTFGSGTRLTVV.

On this clone itself: Other DNA sequences within the sample encode an identical CDR3. This sequence joins TRBV7-3 and TRBJ2-2; no firm D call. Germline V gives CDR1 SGHTA, CDR2 FQGTGA. The CDR3 has 14 amino acids. V lost 2 bases to trimming and J lost 1 base, with 5 bases between them. CDR3 in amino acids: CASSLRQNTGELFF. The CDR3 DNA is TGTGCCAGCAGCTTACGGCAGAACACCGGGGAGCTGTTTTTT.

The J gene is TRBJ1-2, the V gene TRBV5-1, with 7 bases matching TRBD1. Trimming removed 4 bases from V and 0 bases from J; junction bases left unmatched: 12. The germline V gene encodes CDR1 SGHRS and CDR2 YFSETQ. The CDR3 loop spans 17 amino acids. CDR3 loop: CASSLGGVDFPNYGYTF. The CDR3 DNA reads TGCGCCAGCAGCCTAGGGGGCGTCGACTTTCCTAACTATGGCTACACCTTC. Filled out from reference TRBV5-1 and TRBJ1-2, the complete variable domain reads KAGVTQTPRYLIKTRGQQVTLSCSPISGHRSVSWYQQTPGQGLQFLFEYFSETQRNKGNFPGRFSGRQFSNSRSEMNVSTLELGDSALYLCASSLGGVDFPNYGYTFGSGTRLTVV.

The chain links TRBV29-1 to TRBJ2-1; the D gene is possibly TRBD1 (6 bases). Germline CDR1 reads SQVTM; CDR2 reads ANQGSEA. The V and J ends lost 6 bases and 12 bases respectively, with 15 bases between them. The length of the CDR3 is 11 residues. The CDR3 DNA follows: TGCAGCGTAGGTACAGGGACGGCGCAGTTCTTC. Amino acid sequence: CSVGTGTAQFF.

The chain joins TRBV2 to TRBJ2-7, with TRBD1 matching 9 bases. Germline assignment: CDR1 SNHLY and CDR2 FYNNEI. The CDR3 contains 16 residues. V shed 3 bases and J 4 bases; nucleotides not matched to a gene: 10. The chain's CDR3 is CASSDWSTGGRYEQYF. CDR3 bases: TGTGCCAGCAGTGATTGGTCGACAGGGGGAAGGTACGAGCAGTACTTC.

The CDR3 loop is CAWSSWNTYPSGNTIYF. The CDR3 DNA sequence: TGTGCCTGGAGCAGTTGGAATACCTATCCCTCTGGAAACACCATATATTTT. The rearrangement uses TRBV30 and TRBJ1-3, with unresolved D. Per the germline V gene, CDR1 is GTSNPN and CDR2 is SVGIG (reference sequence). V gave up 3 bases and J gave up 0 bases, with 18 bases separating them. The CDR3 sequence is 17 residues long. Variable domain in full (rest from reference TRBV30 and TRBJ1-3): SQTIHQWPATLVQPVGSPLSLECTVEGTSNPNLYWYRQAAGRGLQLLFYSVGIGQISSEVPQNLSASRPQDRQFILSSKKLLLSDSGFYLCAWSSWNTYPSGNTIYFGEGSWLTVV.

The DNA of the CDR3 is TGTGCCAGCAGTTTAGAGGGGGTGGGATCCTACGAGCAGTACTTC. Protein: CASSLEGVGSYEQYF. The chain combines TRBV27 with TRBJ2-7; D is possibly TRBD1 (6 bases). The germline gives CDR1 MNHEY, CDR2 SMNVEV (reference sequence). The V and J ends lost 2 bases and 1 base respectively, with 12 bases between them. The CDR3 runs 15 residues.

This clone was seen only once. The CDR3 sequence: CASSQGYGTVGTQYF. CDR3 DNA sequence: TGCGCCAGCAGCCAAGGTTACGGAACGGTGGGGACCCAGTACTTC. The gene calls are TRBV4-3 and TRBJ2-5; D not certain. The CDR3 has 15 amino acids. V shed 1 base and J shed 7 bases, with 16 bases lying between them. Germline V lookup: CDR1 LGHNA, CDR2 YSLEER.

The chain recombines TRBV30 with TRBJ1-2; D is unclear. Germline assignment: CDR1 GTSNPN and CDR2 SVGIG (reference sequence). Trimming took off 1 base at V and 5 bases at J, with 14 bases between the two ends. This CDR3 has 14 amino acids. The CDR3 DNA reads TGTGCCTGGAGTGGGAACAGCCAAGGGTATGGCTACACCTTC. Amino acids: CAWSGNSQGYGYTF.

The V and J genes are TRBV5-1 and TRBJ1-2; 9 nucleotides match TRBD1. V gave up 5 bases and J gave up 8 bases; unmatched junction bases: 13. This CDR3 is 15 amino acids long. The germline V gene encodes CDR1 SGHRS and CDR2 YFSETQ. Here the CDR3 DNA reads TGCGCCAGCAGTTCCTCCGGGACAGGGAATTACGGCTACACCTTC. Translation gives CASSSSGTGNYGYTF.

This clone was detected only once. The chain couples TRBV5-8 to TRBJ1-2; a possible D gene is TRBD1 (6 bases). The CDR3 contains 14 residues. Germline values: CDR1 SGHTS, CDR2 YDEGEE. Trimming pared 0 bases from V and 3 bases from J, leaving 9 bases between. The CDR3 DNA reads TGTGCCAGCAGCTTGGGGGGGGCCCACTATGGCTACACCTTC. This codes for CASSLGGAHYGYTF.

This sequence joins TRBV10-3 and TRBJ2-4, with D uncertain. CDR3 length equals 13 residues. Germline CDR1 ENHRY, CDR2 SYGVKD. V was cut by 2 bases and J by 6 bases, with 8 bases left in between. CDR3 amino acids: CAISETQANIQYF. CDR3 sequence (DNA): TGTGCCATCAGTGAGACGCAGGCAAACATTCAGTACTTC.

The chain uses TRBV27 and TRBJ2-2; 11 bases line up with TRBD1. Looked up from germline, CDR1 is MNHEY and CDR2 is SMNVEV (reference sequence). The CDR3 has 16 amino acids. J was trimmed by 5 bases and V by 6 bases; bases with no gene match: 8. The CDR3 is CASRLPGQGGTGELFF. The CDR3 DNA is TGTGCCAGCAGGCTACCGGGACAGGGGGGGACCGGGGAGCTGTTTTTT.

The CDR3 sequence is CASSYSTGGEQFF. The CDR3, as DNA: TGTGCCAGCAGTTACTCGACCGGAGGTGAGCAGTTCTTC. The chain recombines TRBV6-5 with TRBJ2-1, with D tentatively TRBD2 (5 bases). The CDR3 is made up of 13 amino acids. The germline V gene encodes CDR1 MNHEY and CDR2 SVGAGI. With 0 bases removed from V and 9 bases from J, the gap between germline ends came to 9 bases.

This chain connects TRBV18 to TRBJ2-6, with D maybe TRBD1 (6 bases). Trimming left V 3 bases short and J 1 base short, with 10 bases between. Germline-derived CDR1 and CDR2 are KGHSH and LQKENI. There are 16 residues in the CDR3. The CDR3 DNA follows: TGTGCCAGCTCACCCCCCGGACAGTCTGGGGCCAACGTCCTGACTTTC. Translated, it gives CASSPPGQSGANVLTF. Drawing the rest from reference TRBV18 and TRBJ2-6, the complete variable domain is NAGVMQNPRHLVRRRGQEARLRCSPMKGHSHVYWYRQLPEEGLKFMVYLQKENIIDESGMPKERFSAEFPKEGPSILRIQQVVRGDSAAYFCASSPPGQSGANVLTFGAGSRLTVL.

The CDR3 region has the DNA TGTGCCAGCAGGGGCAGAAATTACGAGCAGTACTTC. The encoded protein is CASRGRNYEQYF. This chain uses TRBV27 with TRBJ2-7; no clear D. Per germline, CDR1 MNHEY and CDR2 SMNVEV (reference sequence). The length of the CDR3 is 12 residues. Trimming removed 6 bases from V and 4 bases from J, with 10 bases in between.

The gene calls are TRBV5-1 and TRBJ1-5; D possibly corresponds to TRBD1 (6 bases). V was shortened by 0 bases and J by 6 bases, with 10 bases between the two germline ends. CDR1 and CDR2 (germline): SGHRS, YFSETQ. This CDR3 is 14 amino acids long. The CDR3 reads CASSLVQGSQPQHF. The CDR3 DNA is TGCGCCAGCAGCTTGGTACAGGGAAGTCAGCCCCAGCATTTT.

The chain has TRBV27 and TRBJ2-5, with a possible D match to TRBD1 (5 bases). The CDR3 is made up of 15 amino acids. Trimming left V 6 bases short and J 4 bases short, with 18 bases between. Germline V gene lookup returns CDR1 MNHEY and CDR2 SMNVEV (reference sequence). Here the CDR3 DNA reads TGTGCCAGCAGAAGATCGACAGCCCGCGGAGAGACCCAGTACTTC. Its protein is CASRRSTARGETQYF.

V usage is TRBV9 and J usage is TRBJ2-1; 8 nucleotides line up with TRBD2. Trimming took 0 bases from V and 3 from J; bases not matched to a gene: 5. This CDR3 spans 16 amino acids. In germline, CDR1 is SGDLS, CDR2 YYNGEE. As DNA, the CDR3 is TGTGCCAGCAGCGTAGCTCCGGGGGGGCACTACAATGAGCAGTTCTTC. This sequence encodes CASSVAPGGHYNEQFF.

This clone was found once. The V and J genes are TRBV7-8 and TRBJ2-5, with D perhaps TRBD1 or TRBD2 (5 bases each). This CDR3 is 14 amino acids long. V was shortened by 5 bases and J by 4 bases, with 14 bases between the two germline ends. CDR1 and CDR2 (germline): SGHVS, FQNEAQ. The CDR3 sequence: CASSPEWGSETQYF. The DNA of the CDR3 is TGTGCCAGCAGCCCTGAATGGGGGTCAGAGACCCAGTACTTC.

The V gene is TRBV15, the J gene TRBJ2-5; 8 bases are shared with TRBD1. This CDR3 is 15 amino acids long. V was pared by 6 bases and J by 2 bases, with 8 bases of the junction left unmatched. Germline V gene data show CDR1 as LNHNV and CDR2 as YYDKDF (reference sequence). The chain's CDR3 is CATRGGTGIQETQYF. The CDR3 coding sequence is TGTGCCACCAGGGGCGGGACAGGCATTCAAGAGACCCAGTACTTC.

V usage is TRBV6-6 and J usage is TRBJ2-1, with 9 bases that match TRBD1. The CDR3 has 16 residues. Germline CDR1 reads MNHNY; CDR2 reads SVGAGI (reference sequence). Unmatched junction bases numbered 10, after V lost 2 bases and J lost 8 bases. CDR3 DNA: TGTGCCAGCAGTTACACGTTTACCGGGACAGGGTATGAGCAGTTCTTC. As protein: CASSYTFTGTGYEQFF.

The chain is built from TRBV29-1 and TRBJ2-4; tentatively, D is TRBD1 (6 bases). CDR3 size: 12 residues. Germline values: CDR1 SQVTM, CDR2 ANQGSEA. V lost 7 bases to trimming and J lost 7 bases, with 14 bases between them. The CDR3 region is CSAYTGWNIQYF. The CDR3 DNA is TGCAGCGCATATACAGGGTGGAACATTCAGTACTTC.